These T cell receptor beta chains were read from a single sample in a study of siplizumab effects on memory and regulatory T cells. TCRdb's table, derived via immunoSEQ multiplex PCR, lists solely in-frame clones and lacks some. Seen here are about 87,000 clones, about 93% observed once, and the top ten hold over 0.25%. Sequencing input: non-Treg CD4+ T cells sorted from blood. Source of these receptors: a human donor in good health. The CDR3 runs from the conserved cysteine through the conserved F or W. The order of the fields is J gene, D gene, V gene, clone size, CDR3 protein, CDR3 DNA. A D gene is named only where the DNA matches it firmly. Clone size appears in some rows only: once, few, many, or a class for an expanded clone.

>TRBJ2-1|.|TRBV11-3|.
CASSLNELGSYNEQFF
TGTGCCAGCAGCTTAAACGAGTTGGGCTCCTACAATGAGCAGTTCTTC
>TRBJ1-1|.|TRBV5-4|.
CASSLEVSRSNTEAFF
TGTGCCAGCAGCTTGGAAGTTTCCCGATCGAACACTGAAGCTTTCTTT
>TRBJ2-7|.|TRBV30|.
CACSRGSPYEQYF
TGTGCCTGCTCCCGGGGGTCTCCGTACGAGCAGTACTTC
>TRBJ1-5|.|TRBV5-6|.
CASSFHGTNNQPQHF
TGTGCCAGCAGCTTTCATGGGACGAACAATCAGCCCCAGCATTTT
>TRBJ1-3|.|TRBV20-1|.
CSALGDTIYF
TGCAGTGCCCTGGGAGACACCATATATTTT
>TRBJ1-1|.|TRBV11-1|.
CASSLYGRSTEAFF
TGTGCCAGCAGCCTATATGGGAGGAGCACTGAAGCTTTCTTT
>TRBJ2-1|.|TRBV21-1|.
CASSKRRTGDKIYYNEQFF
TGTGCCAGCAGCAAAAGAAGGACAGGGGACAAAATCTACTACAATGAGCAGTTCTTC
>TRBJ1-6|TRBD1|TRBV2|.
CASRKTGSSYNSPLHF
TGTGCCAGCAGGAAGACAGGGAGCTCCTATAATTCACCCCTCCACTTT
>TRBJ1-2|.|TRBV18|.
CASSPSDSRGYTF
TGTGCCAGCTCACCATCGGACAGCAGAGGCTACACCTTC
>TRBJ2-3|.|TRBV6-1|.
CAVRWADTQYF
TGTGCCGTACGTTGGGCGGATACGCAGTATTTT
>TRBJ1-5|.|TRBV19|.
CASSIGTGIHQPQHF
TGTGCCAGTAGTATAGGAACAGGGATTCATCAGCCCCAGCATTTT
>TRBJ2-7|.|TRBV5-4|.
CASSLPGLEQYF
TGTGCCAGCAGCTTGCCGGGACTCGAGCAGTACTTC
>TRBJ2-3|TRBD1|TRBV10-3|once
CAIRRQGTGDTQYF
TGTGCCATCAGAAGACAGGGAACAGGAGATACGCAGTATTTT
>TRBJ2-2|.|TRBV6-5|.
CASTEPNTGELFF
TGTGCCAGCACCGAACCGAACACCGGGGAGCTGTTTTTT
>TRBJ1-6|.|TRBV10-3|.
CAISERGFSSPLHF
TGTGCCATCAGTGAGAGGGGCTTCTCTTCACCCCTCCACTTT
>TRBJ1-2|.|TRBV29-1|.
CSVEVEGSTNYGYTF
TGCAGCGTTGAAGTGGAGGGCAGTACTAACTATGGCTACACCTTC
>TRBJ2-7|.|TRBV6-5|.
CASSYRGDTYEQYF
TGTGCCAGCAGTTATCGTGGGGATACCTACGAGCAGTACTTC